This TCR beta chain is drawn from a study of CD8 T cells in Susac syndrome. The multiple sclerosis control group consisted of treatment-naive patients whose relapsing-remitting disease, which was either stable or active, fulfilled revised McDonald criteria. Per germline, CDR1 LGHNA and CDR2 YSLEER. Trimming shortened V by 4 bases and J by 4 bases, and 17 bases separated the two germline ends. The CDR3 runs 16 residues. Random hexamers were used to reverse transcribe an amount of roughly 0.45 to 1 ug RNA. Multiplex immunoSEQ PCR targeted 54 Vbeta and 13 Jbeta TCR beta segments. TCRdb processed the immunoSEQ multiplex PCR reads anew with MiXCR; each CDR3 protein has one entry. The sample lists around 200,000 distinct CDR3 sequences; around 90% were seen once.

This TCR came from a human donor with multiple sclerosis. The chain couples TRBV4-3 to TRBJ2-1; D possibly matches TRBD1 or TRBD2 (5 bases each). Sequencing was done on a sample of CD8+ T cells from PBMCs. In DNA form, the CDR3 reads TGCGCCAGCAGCCCTTGGGTTGAGGGGCCATACAATGAGCAGTTCTTC. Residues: CASSPWVEGPYNEQFF.